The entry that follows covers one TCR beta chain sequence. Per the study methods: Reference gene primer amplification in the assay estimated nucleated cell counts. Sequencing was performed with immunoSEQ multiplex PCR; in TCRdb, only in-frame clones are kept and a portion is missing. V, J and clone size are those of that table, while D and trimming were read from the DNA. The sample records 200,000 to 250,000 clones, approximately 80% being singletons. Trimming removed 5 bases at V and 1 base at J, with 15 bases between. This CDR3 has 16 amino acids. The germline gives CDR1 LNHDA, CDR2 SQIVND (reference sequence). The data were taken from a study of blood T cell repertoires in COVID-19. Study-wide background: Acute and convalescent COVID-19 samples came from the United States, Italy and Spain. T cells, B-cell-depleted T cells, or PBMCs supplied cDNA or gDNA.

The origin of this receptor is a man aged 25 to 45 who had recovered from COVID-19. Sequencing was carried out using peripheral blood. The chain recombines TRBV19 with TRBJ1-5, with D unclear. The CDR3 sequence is CASSLAGGLSNQPQHF. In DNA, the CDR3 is TGTGCCAGTAGTCTCGCGGGAGGGCTGAGCAATCAGCCCCAGCATTTT.